This entry lists 9 T cell receptor beta chains sequenced from one sample in a study of cytomegalovirus exposure and HLA in healthy donors. Using immunoSEQ multiplex PCR, the repertoire was profiled, and TCRdb retains in-frame clones only, with some absent. The sample carries 90,000 to 130,000 clones, around 85% recorded once. Sequencing was carried out using PBMCs. Receptor source: a woman aged 18-29 years in good health and CMV-seronegative.

This clone was observed once. This chain links TRBV2 with TRBJ1-5; possible D gene TRBD1, 5 bases. Trimming left V 5 bases short and J 2 bases short, with 19 bases between. This CDR3 comprises 17 residues. Germline assignment: CDR1 SNHLY and CDR2 FYNNEI. This chain's CDR3 is CASSWSADAGRNQPQHF. Here the CDR3 DNA reads TGTGCCAGCAGTTGGAGTGCAGACGCGGGGCGCAATCAGCCCCAGCATTTT.

The genes are TRBV14 and TRBJ2-7, with 8 bases identical to TRBD1. The J segment lost 5 bases and the V segment lost 0 bases, leaving 12 bases of the junction unmatched. The germline gives CDR1 SGHDN, CDR2 FVKESK. The CDR3 sequence is 17 residues long. In nucleotides, the CDR3 is TGTGCCAGCAGCCAAGATGCGCCCAGGGGGCGCGTCGACGAGCAGTACTTC. It specifies CASSQDAPRGRVDEQYF.

The chain employs TRBV15 and TRBJ1-4; D gene uncertain. CDR3 length equals 14 residues. Germline V CDR1 and CDR2: LNHNV, YYDKDF (reference sequence). Trimming cost V 0 bases and J 11 bases, with 13 bases left between them. In DNA form, the CDR3 reads TGTGCCACCAGCAGAGATATAGATCTGAGGAAACTGTTTTTT. This gives the protein CATSRDIDLRKLFF.

The gene calls are TRBV27 and TRBJ1-1; D might be TRBD1 (5 bases). The germline V gene has CDR1 MNHEY and CDR2 SMNVEV (reference sequence). This CDR3 has 14 residues. V was pared by 8 bases and J by 0 bases, with 13 bases between. DNA of the CDR3: TGTGCCAGCCACCCCGGGGGGGTGAACACTGAAGCTTTCTTT. It specifies CASHPGGVNTEAFF.

The chain combines TRBV15 with TRBJ2-3; 7 bases map to TRBD2. CDR3 size: 15 residues. The germline V gene has CDR1 LNHNV and CDR2 YYDKDF (reference sequence). Germline trimming cut 5 bases from V and 3 bases from J; bases unmatched to any gene: 8. The CDR3 protein is CATSEKGRVTDTQYF. CDR3 DNA sequence: TGTGCCACCAGCGAAAAAGGGAGGGTAACAGATACGCAGTATTTT.

Only a few counts were recorded for this clone. The CDR3 DNA sequence: TGTGCCAGCCGCCCTACAGGGGGCGTCACTGAAGCTTTCTTT. Its protein is CASRPTGGVTEAFF. The V call is TRBV27, the J call TRBJ1-1; 9 bases agree with TRBD1. This CDR3 is 14 amino acids long. Germline V CDR1 and CDR2: MNHEY, SMNVEV (reference sequence). V gave up 8 bases and J gave up 4 bases; unmatched junction bases: 8.

This chain connects TRBV4-1 to TRBJ2-1, with 9 positions matching TRBD2. CDR1 is MGHRA and CDR2 is YSYEKL in the germline V gene. Unmatched junction bases numbered 10, after V lost 1 base and J lost 3 bases. The CDR3 is made up of 18 amino acids. CDR3 protein: CASSQVVSSGVSYNEQFF. The CDR3 region has the DNA TGCGCCAGCAGCCAAGTCGTGTCTAGCGGGGTTAGCTACAATGAGCAGTTCTTC.

This chain joins TRBV19 and TRBJ2-7; 7 bases line up with TRBD1. V shed 5 bases and J 3 bases; nucleotides not matched to a gene: 1. CDR3 size: 12 residues. Germline V gene data show CDR1 as LNHDA and CDR2 as SQIVND (reference sequence). CDR3 protein: CASSPGGYEQYF. CDR3 nucleotide sequence: TGTGCCAGTAGTCCAGGGGGCTACGAGCAGTACTTC.

The rearrangement uses TRBV11-2 and TRBJ1-3; TRBD1 might be the D (6 bases). CDR3 length: 18 amino acids. CDR1 is SGHAT and CDR2 is FQNNGV in the germline V gene. V was trimmed by 4 bases and J by 0 bases, leaving 19 bases between them. The CDR3 here is CASSSPPGQISSGNTIYF. The CDR3 DNA is TGTGCCAGCAGCTCCCCCCCCGGACAGATAAGCTCTGGAAACACCATATATTTT.